Listed here is a single TCR beta chain. This clone was detected once. It has no known antigen specificity. No base qualities exist here, and no much larger clone lies one base off it. CDR3 length: 14 amino acids, cysteine to phenylalanine. The CDR3 DNA has 42 bases and is translated from base 1. V is clipped by 4 bases and J by 6 bases, and the sequence between their germline boundaries is 16 bases long. CDR1 is given as SGHRS and CDR2 as YFSETQ, both from the germline V gene. This sample is drawn from a study of blood T cell repertoires in COVID-19 (dated by TCRdb to 2020 to 2022). For the wider study: Samples from collaborators originated in the United States, Italy and Spain and spanned both the acute and convalescent phases of COVID-19. The repertoires were made available in a free public database intended to serve as a resource for research on the immune response to SARS-CoV-2. The samples were drawn from two sources: the first 160 participants of the ongoing ImmuneRACE study, and approximately 1,300 subjects contributed by 6 global collaborators. A de-identified subject ID, COVID-19 status, age in years and sex were almost always included in the sample metadata. Where HLA class I and class II types were available, the types were taken from metadata supplied by the sample provider, not from assay-based typing. The prospective study material was composed of cDNA or gDNA derived from T cells, B-cell-depleted T cells, or PBMCs. The dataset comprised deeply sampled blood TCRbeta repertoires from subjects exposed to, actively infected with, or recovered from COVID-19.

The immunoSEQ Assay, a bias-controlled multiplex PCR, was used to amplify TCRbeta CDR3 regions from genomic DNA. Concerning the study's data processing: The number of nucleated cells in each sample was estimated from the amplification of reference gene primers within the assay. To quantify the absolute abundance of each unique TCRbeta CDR3 rearrangement, sequence reads were collapsed and filtered. For each sample, productive Simpson clonality was calculated as the square root of Simpson's diversity index over productive rearrangements. Here the immuneACCESS table is served through TCRdb, limited to in-frame sequences with V and J called. Missing clones are a known gap in these copies; in checked studies unresolved V genes cover under half, and the rest lacks a known reason. V and J calls and clone size are as listed in that table; D and trimming were resolved from the DNA. This sample lists about 280,000 clones; roughly 80% were detected once. The top ten constitute over 4% of the sample.

In the prospective study, participants were 18 to 89 years old, resided in 25 or so geographic areas of the United States, and were enrolled through a virtual design. In the prospective study, participants were assigned to cohorts based on the clinical history participants reported in a screening survey and a study questionnaire. Exposed participants had been in contact, within 2 weeks of entering the study, with a person who had a PCR-confirmed or clinician-diagnosed case of COVID-19. Mobile phlebotomists in the prospective study collected whole blood, serum and a nasopharyngeal or oropharyngeal swab from every participant. Additional blood draws and questionnaires over an approximately two-month period could optionally be provided by prospective study participants. Before DNA extraction, blood samples from the prospective study were shipped at room temperature or frozen. What the study reported, not specific to this receptor: The quantity of clinical and demographic metadata differed by source and by participant and was supplied without curation.

The receptor comes from a middle-aged man who had been exposed to COVID-19. Material: PBMCs or T cells enriched from blood (not recorded which). This receptor chain uses TRBV5-1 and TRBJ1-1; a weak D assignment points to TRBD1 (6 bases agree). The CDR3 has the sequence CASSGGQPVSEAFF. The base sequence is TGCGCCAGCAGCGGAGGACAGCCGGTGTCTGAAGCTTTCTTT.